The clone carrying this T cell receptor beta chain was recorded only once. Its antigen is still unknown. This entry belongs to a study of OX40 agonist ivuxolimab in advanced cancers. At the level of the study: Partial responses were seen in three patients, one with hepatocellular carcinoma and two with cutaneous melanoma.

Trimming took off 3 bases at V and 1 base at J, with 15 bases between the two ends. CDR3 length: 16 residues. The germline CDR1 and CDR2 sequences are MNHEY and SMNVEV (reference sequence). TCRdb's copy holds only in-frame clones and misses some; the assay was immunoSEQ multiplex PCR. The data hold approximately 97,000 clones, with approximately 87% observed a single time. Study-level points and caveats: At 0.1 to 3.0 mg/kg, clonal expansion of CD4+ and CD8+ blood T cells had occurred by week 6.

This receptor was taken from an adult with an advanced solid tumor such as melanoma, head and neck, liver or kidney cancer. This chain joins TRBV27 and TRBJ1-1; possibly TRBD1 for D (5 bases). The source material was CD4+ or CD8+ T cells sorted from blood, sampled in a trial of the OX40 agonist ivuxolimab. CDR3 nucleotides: TGTGCCAGCAGTTTGGGGAGGGGACGGCGGAACACTGAAGCTTTCTTT. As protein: CASSLGRGRRNTEAFF.